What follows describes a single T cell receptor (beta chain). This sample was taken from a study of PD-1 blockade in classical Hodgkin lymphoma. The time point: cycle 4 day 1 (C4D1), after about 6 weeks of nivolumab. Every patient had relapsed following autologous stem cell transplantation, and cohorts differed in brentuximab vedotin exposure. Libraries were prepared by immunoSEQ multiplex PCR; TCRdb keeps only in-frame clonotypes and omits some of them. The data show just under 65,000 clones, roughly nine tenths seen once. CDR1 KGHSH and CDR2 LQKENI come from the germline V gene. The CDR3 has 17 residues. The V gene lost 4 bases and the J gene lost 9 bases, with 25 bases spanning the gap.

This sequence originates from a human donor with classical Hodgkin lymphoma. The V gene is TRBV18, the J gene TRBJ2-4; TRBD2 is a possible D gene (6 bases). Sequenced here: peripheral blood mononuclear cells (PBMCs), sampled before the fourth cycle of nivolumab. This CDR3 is CASSLTEYKGRLVIQYF. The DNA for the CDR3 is TGTGCCAGCTCACTCACGGAATATAAGGGGAGGTTGGTCATTCAGTACTTC.